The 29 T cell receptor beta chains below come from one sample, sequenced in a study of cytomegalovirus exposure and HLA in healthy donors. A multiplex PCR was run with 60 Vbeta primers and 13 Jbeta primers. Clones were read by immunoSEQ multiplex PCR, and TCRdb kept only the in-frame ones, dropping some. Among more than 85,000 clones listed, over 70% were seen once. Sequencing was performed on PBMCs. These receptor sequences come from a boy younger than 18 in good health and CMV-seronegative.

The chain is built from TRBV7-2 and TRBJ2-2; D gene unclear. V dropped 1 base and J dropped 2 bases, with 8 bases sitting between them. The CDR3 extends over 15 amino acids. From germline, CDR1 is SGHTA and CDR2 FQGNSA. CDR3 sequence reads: CASSLGDFNTGELFF. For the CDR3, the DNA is TGTGCCAGCAGCTTAGGAGACTTCAACACCGGGGAGCTGTTTTTT.

The CDR3 DNA sequence: TGTGCAGGGGATGCTAGGCCAGGGGAAGGCTACACCTTC. Its protein is CAGDARPGEGYTF. The chain has TRBV7-6 and TRBJ1-2; possibly TRBD1 for D (6 bases). The CDR3 extends over 13 amino acids. The germline V gene encodes CDR1 SGHVS and CDR2 FNYEAQ. The full variable domain, in which reference TRBV7-6 and TRBJ1-2 provide the parts outside the CDR3, is GAGVSQSPRYKVTKRGQDVALRCDPISGHVSLYWYRQALGQGPEFLTYFNYEAQQDKSGLPNDRFSAERPEGSISTLTIQRTEQRDSAMYRCAGDARPGEGYTFGSGTRLTVV.

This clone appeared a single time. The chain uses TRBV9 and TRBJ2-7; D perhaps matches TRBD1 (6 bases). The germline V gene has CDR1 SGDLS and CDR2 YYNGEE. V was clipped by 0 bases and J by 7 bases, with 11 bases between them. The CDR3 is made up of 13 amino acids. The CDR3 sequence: CASSVAQGREQYF. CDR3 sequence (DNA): TGTGCCAGCAGCGTAGCTCAGGGGAGAGAGCAGTACTTC.

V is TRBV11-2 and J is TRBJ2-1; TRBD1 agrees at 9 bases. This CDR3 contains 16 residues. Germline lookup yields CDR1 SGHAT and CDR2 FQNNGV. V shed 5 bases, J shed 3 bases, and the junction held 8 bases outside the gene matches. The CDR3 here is CASSPLGDRVYNEQFF. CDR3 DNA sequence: TGTGCCAGCAGCCCCCTGGGGGACAGGGTCTACAATGAGCAGTTCTTC.

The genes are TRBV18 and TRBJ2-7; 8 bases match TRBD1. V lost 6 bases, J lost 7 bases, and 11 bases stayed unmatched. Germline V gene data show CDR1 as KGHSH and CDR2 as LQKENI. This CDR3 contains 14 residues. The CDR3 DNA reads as TGTGCCAGCTCCGTTGGACAGGGTCTGGGGGAGCAGTACTTC. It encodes CASSVGQGLGEQYF.

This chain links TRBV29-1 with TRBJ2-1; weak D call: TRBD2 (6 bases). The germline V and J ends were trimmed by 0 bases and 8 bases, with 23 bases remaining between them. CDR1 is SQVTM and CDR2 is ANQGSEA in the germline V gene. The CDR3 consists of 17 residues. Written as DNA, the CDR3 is TGCAGCGTTGAAGATATTATCGGGAGCTCGAGTCCGCATGAGCAGTTCTTC. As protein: CSVEDIIGSSSPHEQFF.

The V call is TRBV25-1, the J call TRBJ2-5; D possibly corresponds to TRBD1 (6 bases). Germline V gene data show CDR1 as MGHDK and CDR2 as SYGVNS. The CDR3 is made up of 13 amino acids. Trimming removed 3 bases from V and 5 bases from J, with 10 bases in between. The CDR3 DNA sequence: TGTGCCAGCAGTGATTGGGGGCGGGAGACCCAGTACTTC. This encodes CASSDWGRETQYF.

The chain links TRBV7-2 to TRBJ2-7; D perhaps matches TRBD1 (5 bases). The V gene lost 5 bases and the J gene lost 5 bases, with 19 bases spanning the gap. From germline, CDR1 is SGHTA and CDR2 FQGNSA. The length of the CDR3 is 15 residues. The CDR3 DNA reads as TGTGCCAGCAGCCGCGACAGTGTTCTAACCAACGAGCAGTACTTC. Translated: CASSRDSVLTNEQYF.

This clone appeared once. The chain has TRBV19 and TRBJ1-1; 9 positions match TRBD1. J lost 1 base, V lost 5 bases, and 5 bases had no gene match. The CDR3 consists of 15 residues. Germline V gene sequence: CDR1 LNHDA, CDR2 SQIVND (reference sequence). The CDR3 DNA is TGTGCCAGTAGTTCTACAGGGGGCCCGAACACTGAAGCTTTCTTT. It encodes CASSSTGGPNTEAFF.

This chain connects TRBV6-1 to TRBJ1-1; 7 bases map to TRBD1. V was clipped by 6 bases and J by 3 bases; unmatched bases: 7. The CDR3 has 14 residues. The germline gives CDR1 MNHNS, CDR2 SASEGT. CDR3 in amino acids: CASRNQGEYTEAFF. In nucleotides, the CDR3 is TGTGCCAGCAGGAATCAGGGGGAGTACACTGAAGCTTTCTTT.

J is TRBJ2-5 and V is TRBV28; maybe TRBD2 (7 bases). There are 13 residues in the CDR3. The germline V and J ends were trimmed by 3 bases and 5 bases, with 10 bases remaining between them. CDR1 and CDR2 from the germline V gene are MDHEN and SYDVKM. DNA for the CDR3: TGTGCCAGCAGTTTGCGGGGGCGTGAGACCCAGTACTTC. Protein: CASSLRGRETQYF. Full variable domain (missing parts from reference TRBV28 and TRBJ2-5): DVKVTQSSRYLVKRTGEKVFLECVQDMDHENMFWYRQDPGLGLRLIYFSYDVKMKEKGDIPEGYSVSREKKERFSLILESASTNQTSMYLCASSLRGRETQYFGPGTRLLVL.

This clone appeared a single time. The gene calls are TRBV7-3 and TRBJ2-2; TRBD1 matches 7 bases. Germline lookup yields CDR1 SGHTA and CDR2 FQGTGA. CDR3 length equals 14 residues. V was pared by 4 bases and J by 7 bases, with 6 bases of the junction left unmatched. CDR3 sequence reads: CASSSTGVSGELFF. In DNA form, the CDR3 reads TGTGCCAGCAGCTCCACAGGGGTTAGCGGGGAGCTGTTTTTT.

CDR3 nucleotide sequence: TGTGCCAGCAGTCCCACAGGGAACTATGGCTACACCTTC. This gives the protein CASSPTGNYGYTF. This chain joins TRBV28 and TRBJ1-2, with a possible D match to TRBD1 (6 bases). Germline CDR1 is MDHEN and CDR2 is SYDVKM. The germline V and J ends were trimmed by 5 bases and 2 bases, with 9 bases remaining between them. The CDR3 has 13 residues.

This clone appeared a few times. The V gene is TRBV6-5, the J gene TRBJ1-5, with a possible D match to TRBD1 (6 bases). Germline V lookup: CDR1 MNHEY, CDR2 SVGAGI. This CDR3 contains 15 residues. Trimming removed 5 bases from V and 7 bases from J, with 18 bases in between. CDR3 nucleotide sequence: TGTGCCAGCAGTACCTTGCAGGGGCCAGGGCAGCCCCAGCATTTT. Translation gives CASSTLQGPGQPQHF.

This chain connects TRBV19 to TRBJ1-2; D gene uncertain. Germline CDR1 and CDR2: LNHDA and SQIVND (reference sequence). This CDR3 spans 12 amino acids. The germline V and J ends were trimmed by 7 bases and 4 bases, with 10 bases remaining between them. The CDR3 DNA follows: TGTGCCAGTATGGGAGAACCCTATGGCTACACCTTC. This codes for CASMGEPYGYTF.

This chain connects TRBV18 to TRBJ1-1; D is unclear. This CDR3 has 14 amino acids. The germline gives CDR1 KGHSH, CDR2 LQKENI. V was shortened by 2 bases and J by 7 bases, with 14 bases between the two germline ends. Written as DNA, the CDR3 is TGTGCCAGCTCACCAGGGCGAGGGTGGAGTGAAGCTTTCTTT. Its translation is CASSPGRGWSEAFF.

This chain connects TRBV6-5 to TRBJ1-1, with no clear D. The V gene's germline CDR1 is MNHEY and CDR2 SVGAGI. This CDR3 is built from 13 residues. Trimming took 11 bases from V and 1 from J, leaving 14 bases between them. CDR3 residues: CASTGLPNTEAFF. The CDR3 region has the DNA TGTGCCTCCACCGGGTTGCCGAACACTGAAGCTTTCTTT.

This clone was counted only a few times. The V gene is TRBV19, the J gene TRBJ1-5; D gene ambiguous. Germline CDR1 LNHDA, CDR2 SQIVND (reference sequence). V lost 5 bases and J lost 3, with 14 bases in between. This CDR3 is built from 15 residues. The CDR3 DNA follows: TGTGCCAGTAGTTCCCGTCAGGAGGCCAATCAGCCCCAGCATTTT. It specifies CASSSRQEANQPQHF.

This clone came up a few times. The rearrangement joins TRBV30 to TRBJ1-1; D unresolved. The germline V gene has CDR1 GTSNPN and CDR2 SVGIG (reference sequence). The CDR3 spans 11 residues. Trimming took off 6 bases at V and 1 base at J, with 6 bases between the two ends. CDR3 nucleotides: TGTGCCTGTCGGGGGAACACTGAAGCTTTCTTT. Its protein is CACRGNTEAFF.

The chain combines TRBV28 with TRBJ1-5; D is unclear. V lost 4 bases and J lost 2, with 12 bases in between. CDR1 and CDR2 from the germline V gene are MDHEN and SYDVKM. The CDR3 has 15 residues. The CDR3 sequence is CASSWHPGGNQPQHF. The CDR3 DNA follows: TGTGCCAGCAGTTGGCACCCCGGGGGCAATCAGCCCCAGCATTTT. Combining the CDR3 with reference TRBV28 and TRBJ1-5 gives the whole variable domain DVKVTQSSRYLVKRTGEKVFLECVQDMDHENMFWYRQDPGLGLRLIYFSYDVKMKEKGDIPEGYSVSREKKERFSLILESASTNQTSMYLCASSWHPGGNQPQHFGDGTRLSIL.

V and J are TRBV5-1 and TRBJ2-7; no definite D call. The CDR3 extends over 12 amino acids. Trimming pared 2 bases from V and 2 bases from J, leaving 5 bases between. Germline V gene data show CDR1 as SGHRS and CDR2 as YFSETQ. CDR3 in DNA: TGCGCCAGCAGCTTAAACACCTACGAGCAGTACTTC. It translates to CASSLNTYEQYF.

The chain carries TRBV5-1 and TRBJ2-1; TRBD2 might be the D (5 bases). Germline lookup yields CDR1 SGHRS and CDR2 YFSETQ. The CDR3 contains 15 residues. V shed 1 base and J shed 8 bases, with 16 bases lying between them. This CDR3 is CASSLFSAGRDEQFF. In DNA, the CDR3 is TGCGCCAGCAGCTTGTTTAGCGCCGGACGCGATGAGCAGTTCTTC.

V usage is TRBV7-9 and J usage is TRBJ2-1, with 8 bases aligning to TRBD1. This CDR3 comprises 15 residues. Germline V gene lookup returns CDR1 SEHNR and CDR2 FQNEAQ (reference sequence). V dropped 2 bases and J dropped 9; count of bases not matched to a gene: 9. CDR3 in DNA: TGTGCCAGCAGCTTACCCAGGACAGGGTTGGGTGAGCAGTTCTTC. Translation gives CASSLPRTGLGEQFF.

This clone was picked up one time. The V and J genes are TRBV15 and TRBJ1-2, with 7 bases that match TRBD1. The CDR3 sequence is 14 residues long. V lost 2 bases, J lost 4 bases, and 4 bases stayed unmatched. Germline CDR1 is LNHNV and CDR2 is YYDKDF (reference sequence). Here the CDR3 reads CATSRPDRSYGYTF. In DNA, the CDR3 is TGTGCCACCAGCAGACCGGACAGGAGCTATGGCTACACCTTC. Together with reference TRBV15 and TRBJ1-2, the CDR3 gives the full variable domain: DAMVIQNPRYQVTQFGKPVTLSCSQTLNHNVMYWYQQKSSQAPKLLFHYYDKDFNNEADTPDNFQSRRPNTSFCFLDIRSPGLGDTAMYLCATSRPDRSYGYTFGSGTRLTVV.

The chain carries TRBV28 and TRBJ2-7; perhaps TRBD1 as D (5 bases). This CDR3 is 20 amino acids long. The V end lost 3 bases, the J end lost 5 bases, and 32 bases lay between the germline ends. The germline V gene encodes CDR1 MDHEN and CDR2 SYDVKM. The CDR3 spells CASSFVVRPPTPRFRDEQYF. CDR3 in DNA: TGTGCCAGCAGTTTTGTCGTACGTCCACCGACCCCCCGGTTCAGGGACGAGCAGTACTTC.

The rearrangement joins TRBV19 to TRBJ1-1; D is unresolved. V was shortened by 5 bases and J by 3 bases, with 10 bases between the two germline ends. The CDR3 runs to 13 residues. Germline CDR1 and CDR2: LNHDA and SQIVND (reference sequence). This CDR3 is CASSYPGDTEAFF. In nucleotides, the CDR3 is TGTGCCAGTAGTTACCCAGGTGACACTGAAGCTTTCTTT.

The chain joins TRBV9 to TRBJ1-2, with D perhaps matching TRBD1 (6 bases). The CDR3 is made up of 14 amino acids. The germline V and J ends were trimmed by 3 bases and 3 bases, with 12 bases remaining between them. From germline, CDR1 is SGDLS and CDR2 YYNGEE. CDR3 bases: TGTGCCAGCAGCGGCCGACAGGAGGACTATGGCTACACCTTC. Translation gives CASSGRQEDYGYTF.

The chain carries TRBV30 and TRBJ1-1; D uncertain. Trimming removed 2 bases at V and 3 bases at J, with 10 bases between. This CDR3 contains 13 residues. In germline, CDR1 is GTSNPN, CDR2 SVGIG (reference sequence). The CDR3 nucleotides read TGTGCCTGGAGTCATATTCGGTACACTGAAGCTTTCTTT. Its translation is CAWSHIRYTEAFF.

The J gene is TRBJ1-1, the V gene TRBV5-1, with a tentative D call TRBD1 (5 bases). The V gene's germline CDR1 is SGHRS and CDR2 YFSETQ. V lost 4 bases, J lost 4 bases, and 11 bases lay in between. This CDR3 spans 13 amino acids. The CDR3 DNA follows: TGCGCCAGCAGCAACTATCAGGGCACTGAAGCTTTCTTT. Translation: CASSNYQGTEAFF.